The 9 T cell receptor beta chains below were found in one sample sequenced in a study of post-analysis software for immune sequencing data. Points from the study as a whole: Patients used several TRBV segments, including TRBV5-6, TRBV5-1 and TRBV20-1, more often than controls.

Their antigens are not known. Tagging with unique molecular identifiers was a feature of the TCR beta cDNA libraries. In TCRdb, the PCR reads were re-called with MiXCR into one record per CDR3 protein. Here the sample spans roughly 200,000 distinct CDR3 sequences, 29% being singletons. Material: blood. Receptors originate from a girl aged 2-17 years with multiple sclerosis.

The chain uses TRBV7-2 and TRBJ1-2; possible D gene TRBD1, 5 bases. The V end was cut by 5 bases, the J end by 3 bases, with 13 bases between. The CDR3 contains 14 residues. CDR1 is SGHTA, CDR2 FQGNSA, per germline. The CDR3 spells CASSAGRRYYGYTF. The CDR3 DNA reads TGTGCCAGCAGCGCAGGGCGCCGATACTATGGCTACACCTTC.

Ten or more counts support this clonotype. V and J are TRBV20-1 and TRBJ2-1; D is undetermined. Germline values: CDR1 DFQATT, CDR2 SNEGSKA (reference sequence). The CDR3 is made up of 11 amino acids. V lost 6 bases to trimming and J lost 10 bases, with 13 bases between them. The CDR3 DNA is TGCAGTGCAACCCAGATCTGGGAGCAGTTCTTC. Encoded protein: CSATQIWEQFF.

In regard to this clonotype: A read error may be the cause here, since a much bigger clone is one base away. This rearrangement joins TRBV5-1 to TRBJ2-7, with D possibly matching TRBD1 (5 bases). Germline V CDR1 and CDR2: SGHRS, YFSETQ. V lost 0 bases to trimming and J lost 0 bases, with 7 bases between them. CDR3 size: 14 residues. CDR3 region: CASSLGQPSYEQYF. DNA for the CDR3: TGCGCCAGCAGCTTGGGACAGCCCTCCTACGAGCAGTACTTC.

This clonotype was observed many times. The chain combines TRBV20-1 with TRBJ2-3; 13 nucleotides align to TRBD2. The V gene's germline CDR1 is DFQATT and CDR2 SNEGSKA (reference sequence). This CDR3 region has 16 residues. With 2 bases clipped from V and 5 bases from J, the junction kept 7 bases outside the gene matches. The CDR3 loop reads CSARPPGLAGLDTQYF. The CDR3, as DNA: TGCAGTGCTAGACCCCCGGGACTAGCGGGGTTAGATACGCAGTATTTT.

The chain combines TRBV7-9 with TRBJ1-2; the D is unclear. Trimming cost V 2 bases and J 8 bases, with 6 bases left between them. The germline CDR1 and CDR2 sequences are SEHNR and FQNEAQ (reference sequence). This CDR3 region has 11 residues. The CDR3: CASSLMGGYTF. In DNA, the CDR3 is TGTGCCAGCAGCTTAATGGGGGGCTACACCTTC.

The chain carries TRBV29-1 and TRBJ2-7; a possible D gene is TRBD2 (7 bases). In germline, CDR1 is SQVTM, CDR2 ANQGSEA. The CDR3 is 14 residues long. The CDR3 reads CSAREGEGPYEQYF. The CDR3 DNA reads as TGCAGTGCCAGAGAGGGGGAGGGACCCTACGAGCAGTACTTC.

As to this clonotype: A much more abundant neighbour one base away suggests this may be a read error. As DNA, the CDR3 is TGTGCCGCCAGTGAACCCCCTGGCGCCAATGAGCAGTTCTTC. Its translation is CAASEPPGANEQFF. The V call is TRBV24-1, the J call TRBJ2-1; D is unresolved. This CDR3 comprises 14 residues. Germline V gene lookup returns CDR1 KGHDR and CDR2 SFDVKD.

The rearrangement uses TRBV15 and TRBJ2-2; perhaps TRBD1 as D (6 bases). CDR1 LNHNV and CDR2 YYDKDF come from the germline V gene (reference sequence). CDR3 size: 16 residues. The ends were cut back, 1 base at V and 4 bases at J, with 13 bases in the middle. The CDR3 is CATSRVGGVATGELFF. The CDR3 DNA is TGTGCCACCAGCAGAGTAGGGGGAGTCGCCACCGGGGAGCTGTTTTTT.

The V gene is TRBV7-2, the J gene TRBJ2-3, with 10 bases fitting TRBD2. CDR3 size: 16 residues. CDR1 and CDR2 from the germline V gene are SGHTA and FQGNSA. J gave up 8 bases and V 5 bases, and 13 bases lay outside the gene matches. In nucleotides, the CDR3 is TGTGCCAGCAGCCCCCCGGGGATAGCGGGGGGTGGTACGCAGTATTTT. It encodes CASSPPGIAGGGTQYF.